This passage covers 14 T cell receptor beta chains from one sample sequenced in a study of T-cell reconstitution after alpha-beta-depleted transplantation in children. Molecular barcoding with unique molecular identifiers was used for the TCRbeta library. TCRdb reanalysed the PCR reads using MiXCR and keeps one entry per CDR3 protein. The sample records about 470,000 distinct CDR3 sequences, around two fifths being singletons. The sample consisted of PBMCs, taken before TCRalphabeta/CD19-depleted stem cell transplant. Source of these receptors: a girl aged 2 to 10 with aplastic anemia, due to receive a stem cell transplant.

This clonotype has only a few counts. The J gene is TRBJ2-1, the V gene TRBV20-1; TRBD2 matches at 7 bases. V lost 8 bases to trimming and J lost 2 bases; unmatched junction nucleotides: 6. Germline loops: CDR1 DFQATT, CDR2 SNEGSKA (reference sequence). There are 13 residues in the CDR3. CDR3 sequence: CSSTGGAYNEQFF. The CDR3 DNA follows: TGCAGTTCGACGGGAGGTGCCTACAATGAGCAGTTCTTC.

The V call is TRBV20-1, the J call TRBJ1-5, with TRBD1 identical over 8 bases. V lost 6 bases, J lost 0 bases, and 4 bases stayed unmatched. The CDR3 consists of 14 residues. Germline CDR1 is DFQATT and CDR2 is SNEGSKA (reference sequence). CDR3 sequence: CSATGTGSNQPQHF. CDR3 bases: TGCAGTGCAACCGGGACAGGTAGCAATCAGCCCCAGCATTTT.

This chain connects TRBV11-2 to TRBJ2-1; 12 bases fit TRBD2. The CDR3 contains 21 residues. The germline V gene has CDR1 SGHAT and CDR2 FQNNGV. V was clipped by 1 base and J by 0 bases; unmatched bases: 13. As DNA, the CDR3 is TGTGCCAGCAGCTTAGTTCCGGAAACTAGCGGGGGGACCAGCTCCTACAATGAGCAGTTCTTC. Translating gives CASSLVPETSGGTSSYNEQFF.

The chain employs TRBV7-2 and TRBJ2-7; D uncertain. This CDR3 has 14 residues. Trimming left V 3 bases short and J 0 bases short, with 9 bases between. Germline V CDR1 and CDR2: SGHTA, FQGNSA. For the CDR3, the DNA is TGTGCCAGCAGCTTGCCCCCCCCCTCCTACGAGCAGTACTTC. It translates to CASSLPPPSYEQYF. The full variable domain, with the rest looked up from reference TRBV7-2 and TRBJ2-7, is GAGVSQSPSNKVTEKGKDVELRCDPISGHTALYWYRQSLGQGLEFLIYFQGNSAPDKSGLPSDRFSAERTGGSVSTLTIQRTQQEDSAVYLCASSLPPPSYEQYFGPGTRLTVT.

This clonotype has only a few counts. The gene calls are TRBV4-3 and TRBJ2-1; 10 bases agree with TRBD2. Per germline, CDR1 LGHNA and CDR2 YSLEER. The CDR3 spans 15 residues. Trimming took 1 base from V and 5 from J; bases not matched to a gene: 2. CDR3 region: CASSQGSGRHNEQFF. CDR3 coding DNA: TGCGCCAGCAGCCAAGGTAGCGGGAGGCACAATGAGCAGTTCTTC.

This rearrangement joins TRBV20-1 to TRBJ1-4; a weak D match, TRBD1 (5 bases). Germline CDR1 and CDR2: DFQATT and SNEGSKA (reference sequence). The V end lost 8 bases, the J end lost 8 bases, and 15 bases lay between the germline ends. The CDR3 is 12 residues long. CDR3 DNA sequence: TGCAGTTCTTGGGCAGGGCGGGAAAAACTGTTTTTT. This codes for CSSWAGREKLFF.

The CDR3 region is CASSQALAGSGELFF. The CDR3 DNA is TGCGCCAGCAGCCAAGCGCTAGCGGGGTCCGGGGAGCTGTTTTTT. The chain joins TRBV4-1 to TRBJ2-2; 9 bases match TRBD2. This CDR3 is 15 amino acids long. J was trimmed by 6 bases and V by 1 base; bases with no gene match: 3. CDR1 is MGHRA and CDR2 is YSYEKL in the germline V gene.

This chain joins TRBV7-2 and TRBJ2-5; D perhaps matches TRBD1 (6 bases). This CDR3 region has 14 residues. CDR1 is SGHTA and CDR2 is FQGNSA in the germline V gene. The V end lost 0 bases, the J end lost 10 bases, and 15 bases lay between the germline ends. In DNA, the CDR3 is TGTGCCAGCAGCTTAGCCGGGACAAGGGTAGTCCAGTACTTC. Translated: CASSLAGTRVVQYF.

V gene TRBV6-1 combines with J gene TRBJ2-7, with D hard to call. Trimming shortened V by 3 bases and J by 5 bases, and 8 bases separated the two germline ends. The CDR3 runs 12 residues. Germline CDR1 is MNHNS and CDR2 is SASEGT. This CDR3 is CASSDPGNEQYF. The DNA of the CDR3 is TGTGCCAGCAGTGACCCAGGTAACGAGCAGTACTTC.

The chain recombines TRBV30 with TRBJ2-1; D is uncertain. Germline-derived CDR1 and CDR2 are GTSNPN and SVGIG (reference sequence). This CDR3 is 15 amino acids long. V shed 1 base and J shed 0 bases, with 10 bases lying between them. The CDR3 spells CAWSGGTSSYNEQFF. In DNA form, the CDR3 reads TGTGCCTGGAGTGGAGGCACGAGCTCCTACAATGAGCAGTTCTTC.

This clonotype was seen many times. The V gene is TRBV5-1, the J gene TRBJ1-5, with 12 bases that match TRBD1. There are 16 residues in the CDR3. J lost 0 bases, V lost 4 bases, and 2 bases had no gene match. The V gene's germline CDR1 is SGHRS and CDR2 YFSETQ. CDR3 sequence reads: CASSPGQGASNQPQHF. Here the CDR3 DNA reads TGCGCCAGCAGCCCGGGACAGGGGGCTAGCAATCAGCCCCAGCATTTT.

This clonotype was counted many times. The chain is built from TRBV5-1 and TRBJ2-3; D uncertain. The CDR3 consists of 11 residues. The germline V gene encodes CDR1 SGHRS and CDR2 YFSETQ. V shed 4 bases and J shed 2 bases, with 2 bases lying between them. DNA for the CDR3: TGCGCCAGCAGCGTCACAGATACGCAGTATTTT. This codes for CASSVTDTQYF.

Many counts were recorded for this clonotype. The genes are TRBV12-3 or TRBV12-4 and TRBJ2-1; 9 bases are a match to TRBD1. V gave up 4 bases and J gave up 13 bases; unmatched junction bases: 11. The CDR3 consists of 14 residues. The CDR3 region is CASSSTRDRVDQFF. CDR3 nucleotide sequence: TGTGCCAGCAGTTCCACCCGGGACAGGGTTGATCAGTTCTTC.

The chain has TRBV20-1 and TRBJ2-5, with D possibly matching TRBD2 (5 bases). Germline assignment: CDR1 DFQATT and CDR2 SNEGSKA (reference sequence). This CDR3 region has 11 residues. V was trimmed by 5 bases and J by 5 bases, leaving 9 bases between them. CDR3 DNA sequence: TGCAGTGCTGCCTGGAGGGAGACCCAGTACTTC. Translated: CSAAWRETQYF.